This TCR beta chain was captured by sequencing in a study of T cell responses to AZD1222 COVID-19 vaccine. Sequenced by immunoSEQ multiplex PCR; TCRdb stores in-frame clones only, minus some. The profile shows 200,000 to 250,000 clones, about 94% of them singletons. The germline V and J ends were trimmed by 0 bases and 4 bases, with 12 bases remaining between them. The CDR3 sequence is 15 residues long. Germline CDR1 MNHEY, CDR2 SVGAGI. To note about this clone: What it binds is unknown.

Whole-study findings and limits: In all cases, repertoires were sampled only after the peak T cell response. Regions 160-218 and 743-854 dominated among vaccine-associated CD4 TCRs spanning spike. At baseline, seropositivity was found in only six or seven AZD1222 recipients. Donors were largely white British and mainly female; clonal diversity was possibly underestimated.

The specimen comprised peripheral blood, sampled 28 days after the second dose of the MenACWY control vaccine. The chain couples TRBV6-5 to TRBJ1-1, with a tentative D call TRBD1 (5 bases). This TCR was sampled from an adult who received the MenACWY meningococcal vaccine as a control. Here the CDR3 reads CASSYSYGAGTEAFF. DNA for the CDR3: TGTGCCAGCAGTTACTCGTACGGGGCGGGCACTGAAGCTTTCTTT.